A selection of T cell receptor beta chains follows, all from one sample in a study of T-cell reconstitution after alpha-beta-depleted transplantation in children. In TCRdb, the PCR reads were re-called with MiXCR into one record per CDR3 protein. Of some 310,000 distinct CDR3 sequences listed, around 25% are singletons. This material consisted of PBMCs, mostly from graft donor cells, taken 180 days after TCRalphabeta/CD19-depleted stem cell transplant. The origin of the receptors is a male patient younger than 18 who had a stem cell transplant for acute lymphoblastic leukemia, so the T cells may come from the graft donor. The CDR3 runs from the conserved cysteine through the conserved F or W. A D gene is named only where the DNA matches it firmly. Not all rows give a size; the values are once, few, many and, for expanded clones, a class.

V gene: TRBV6-1
clone size: -
J gene: TRBJ2-7
D gene: TRBD2
CDR3 DNA: TGTGCCAGCAGTCCGTTTCTAGCGGTCTACGAGCAGTACTTC
CDR3 protein: CASSPFLAVYEQYF

V gene: TRBV12-3/TRBV12-4
clone size: -
J gene: TRBJ1-5
D gene: TRBD1
CDR3 DNA: TGTGCCAGCAGTAGGACAGGGGATCAGCCCCAGCATTTT
CDR3 protein: CASSRTGDQPQHF

V gene: TRBV5-1
clone size: few
J gene: TRBJ2-5
D gene: TRBD2
CDR3 DNA: TGCGCCAGCAGCCTCAAGGGCCCCAGACTAGCGGTGCAAGAGACCCAGTACTTC
CDR3 protein: CASSLKGPRLAVQETQYF

V gene: TRBV7-6
clone size: -
J gene: TRBJ2-7
D gene: TRBD2
CDR3 DNA: TGTGCCAGCAGCTTAGTTTCAGCGGGAGGGCCTCTGAACGAGCAGTACTTC
CDR3 protein: CASSLVSAGGPLNEQYF

V gene: TRBV7-6
clone size: few
J gene: TRBJ1-2
D gene: -
CDR3 DNA: TGTGCCAGCAGCTTAGAAGGGGGTTACGACTATGGCTACACCTTC
CDR3 protein: CASSLEGGYDYGYTF

V gene: TRBV11-2
clone size: -
J gene: TRBJ1-1
D gene: -
CDR3 DNA: TGTGCCAGCAGCTTAGGCACCTACAGCGGGTACACTGAAGCTTTCTTT
CDR3 protein: CASSLGTYSGYTEAFF

V gene: TRBV6-1
clone size: -
J gene: TRBJ2-6
D gene: TRBD2
CDR3 DNA: TGTGCCAGCAGTACACTAGCGGGCCTCTCTGGGGCCAACGTCCTGACTTTC
CDR3 protein: CASSTLAGLSGANVLTF

V gene: TRBV4-2
clone size: few
J gene: TRBJ2-7
D gene: -
CDR3 DNA: TGTGCCAGCAGCCAAGGAGGATGGGGCTACGAGCAGTACTTC
CDR3 protein: CASSQGGWGYEQYF

V gene: TRBV10-3
clone size: -
J gene: TRBJ2-5
D gene: -
CDR3 DNA: TGTGCCATCAGTGAGTCGACTGCTATCGAGACCCAGTACTTC
CDR3 protein: CAISESTAIETQYF

V gene: TRBV5-1
clone size: few
J gene: TRBJ2-1
D gene: -
CDR3 DNA: TGCGCCAGCAGCCCCCCCGTCGGCAACTACAATGAGCAGTTCTTC
CDR3 protein: CASSPPVGNYNEQFF

V gene: TRBV4-1
clone size: few
J gene: TRBJ2-1
D gene: -
CDR3 DNA: TGCGCCAGCGCTTTCTTGGCTAGCAGGCGCAATGAGCAGTTCTTC
CDR3 protein: CASAFLASRRNEQFF

V gene: TRBV18
clone size: few
J gene: TRBJ1-1
D gene: -
CDR3 DNA: TGTGCCAGCTCACCACGGACCGGGGACGGGGATGAAGCTTTCTTT
CDR3 protein: CASSPRTGDGDEAFF

V gene: TRBV15
clone size: few
J gene: TRBJ1-5
D gene: -
CDR3 DNA: TGTGCCACCAGCAGATACAATCAGCCCCAGCATTTT
CDR3 protein: CATSRYNQPQHF

V gene: TRBV20-1
clone size: -
J gene: TRBJ2-2
D gene: TRBD2
CDR3 DNA: TGCAGTGCTAGGGGTCGCCCCGGGGGGACCGGGGAGCTGTTTTTT
CDR3 protein: CSARGRPGGTGELFF

V gene: TRBV4-2
clone size: -
J gene: TRBJ2-7
D gene: TRBD2
CDR3 DNA: TGTGCCAGCAGCCAGAGACCCGGACTAGCGGGATACGACGAGCAGTACTTC
CDR3 protein: CASSQRPGLAGYDEQYF

V gene: TRBV5-5
clone size: -
J gene: TRBJ2-5
D gene: -
CDR3 DNA: TGTGCCAGCAGCCCCCTTGGGGACGCGGAGACCCAGTACTTC
CDR3 protein: CASSPLGDAETQYF

V gene: TRBV18
clone size: -
J gene: TRBJ2-1
D gene: TRBD1
CDR3 DNA: TGTGCCAGCTCACCCCCGTTAAGAGGGGGCGTCAATGAGCAGTTCTTC
CDR3 protein: CASSPPLRGGVNEQFF

V gene: TRBV5-1
clone size: many
J gene: TRBJ2-1
D gene: TRBD2
CDR3 DNA: TGCGCCAGCAGCTTGGCGGGACTAGATTACAATGAGCAGTTCTTC
CDR3 protein: CASSLAGLDYNEQFF

V gene: TRBV11-2
clone size: -
J gene: TRBJ2-2
D gene: -
CDR3 DNA: TGTGCCAGCAGCCCGGACTGGGGGAAGGAGCTGTTTTTT
CDR3 protein: CASSPDWGKELFF

V gene: TRBV27
clone size: few
J gene: TRBJ2-1
D gene: TRBD2
CDR3 DNA: TGTGCCAGCAGTTTATCTGGCGGTCGCGGCGGGAGGGAGTTCTTC
CDR3 protein: CASSLSGGRGGREFF

V gene: TRBV11-2
clone size: few
J gene: TRBJ2-7
D gene: -
CDR3 DNA: TGTGCCAGCAGTTCAATGGCATTTTCTTACGAGCAGTACTTC
CDR3 protein: CASSSMAFSYEQYF

V gene: TRBV20-1
clone size: many
J gene: TRBJ1-2
D gene: TRBD1
CDR3 DNA: TGCAGTGCTAGCCGGGACAGGGTCAACTATGGCTACACCTTC
CDR3 protein: CSASRDRVNYGYTF

V gene: TRBV12-3/TRBV12-4
clone size: many
J gene: TRBJ2-3
D gene: TRBD2
CDR3 DNA: TGTGCCAGCAGTTTAACTAGCGGGAGTTCAGATACGCAGTATTTT
CDR3 protein: CASSLTSGSSDTQYF

V gene: TRBV27
clone size: few
J gene: TRBJ1-2
D gene: TRBD1
CDR3 DNA: TGTGCCAGCAGTTCCCAAGGGACAGGGTATGGCTACACCTTC
CDR3 protein: CASSSQGTGYGYTF

V gene: TRBV25-1
clone size: -
J gene: TRBJ2-7
D gene: -
CDR3 DNA: TGTGCCAGCAGTGGTCATCCCGGGGTACTCTACGAGCAGTACTTC
CDR3 protein: CASSGHPGVLYEQYF

V gene: TRBV12-3/TRBV12-4
clone size: -
J gene: TRBJ1-5
D gene: -
CDR3 DNA: TGTGCCAGCAGTTTATTCAGGAGTCAGCCCCAGCATTTT
CDR3 protein: CASSLFRSQPQHF

V gene: TRBV7-9
clone size: -
J gene: TRBJ2-5
D gene: -
CDR3 DNA: TGTGCCAGCAGCCCCCGGACAGAAGAGACCCAGTACTTC
CDR3 protein: CASSPRTEETQYF

V gene: TRBV11-2
clone size: -
J gene: TRBJ2-7
D gene: TRBD1
CDR3 DNA: TGTGCCAGCAGCTTTCACCGGGACAGGGCCTACGAGCAGTACTTC
CDR3 protein: CASSFHRDRAYEQYF

V gene: TRBV3-1
clone size: few
J gene: TRBJ2-7
D gene: -
CDR3 DNA: TGTGCCAGCAGCCAAGGATGGGGCGGGCAGTACTTC
CDR3 protein: CASSQGWGGQYF

V gene: TRBV12-3/TRBV12-4
clone size: -
J gene: TRBJ1-2
D gene: TRBD1
CDR3 DNA: TGTGCCAGCACCGAGGGGCAGGGGGAGATTGATGGCTACACCTTC
CDR3 protein: CASTEGQGEIDGYTF

V gene: TRBV6-1
clone size: few
J gene: TRBJ2-7
D gene: -
CDR3 DNA: TGTGCCAGCCGGAGGGCAGACCCCACCTACGAGCAGTACTTC
CDR3 protein: CASRRADPTYEQYF

V gene: TRBV20-1
clone size: -
J gene: TRBJ2-7
D gene: TRBD1
CDR3 DNA: TGCAGTGCGTGGGACAGCGGGCAGTACTTC
CDR3 protein: CSAWDSGQYF

V gene: TRBV20-1
clone size: few
J gene: TRBJ2-1
D gene: TRBD2
CDR3 DNA: TGCAGTGCTAGATGGAGACCCAGTGTGCGGGGGGATTACAATGAGCAGTTCTTC
CDR3 protein: CSARWRPSVRGDYNEQFF

V gene: TRBV7-9
clone size: many
J gene: TRBJ2-5
D gene: -
CDR3 DNA: TGTGCCAGCAACCGTCCCGGGAACAGACTATCCCAAGAGACCCAGTACTTC
CDR3 protein: CASNRPGNRLSQETQYF

V gene: TRBV6-2/TRBV6-3
clone size: -
J gene: TRBJ2-1
D gene: -
CDR3 DNA: TGTGCCAGCAGTGAGACAGCATACAATGAGCAGTTCTTC
CDR3 protein: CASSETAYNEQFF

V gene: TRBV7-6
clone size: few
J gene: TRBJ2-3
D gene: -
CDR3 DNA: TGTGCCAGCAGCTGGGTCCCGGGGGACGATACGCAGTATTTT
CDR3 protein: CASSWVPGDDTQYF

V gene: TRBV15
clone size: -
J gene: TRBJ2-7
D gene: -
CDR3 DNA: TGTGCCACCAGCAAAAGATATAGACTAGAATCCTACGAGCAGTACTTC
CDR3 protein: CATSKRYRLESYEQYF

V gene: TRBV4-1
clone size: -
J gene: TRBJ1-2
D gene: -
CDR3 DNA: TGCGCCAGCAGACCCGGGCCTCTAGATGGCTACACCTTC
CDR3 protein: CASRPGPLDGYTF

V gene: TRBV12-3/TRBV12-4
clone size: few
J gene: TRBJ2-1
D gene: -
CDR3 DNA: TGTGCCAGCAGGGCCCGACTGGGGGTAGGGCAGTTCTTC
CDR3 protein: CASRARLGVGQFF

V gene: TRBV19
clone size: -
J gene: TRBJ1-5
D gene: -
CDR3 DNA: TGTGCCAGTAAGTCGGACGCGGTACGCAATCAGCCCCAGCATTTT
CDR3 protein: CASKSDAVRNQPQHF

V gene: TRBV10-3
clone size: -
J gene: TRBJ1-5
D gene: -
CDR3 DNA: TGTGCCATCAGTGAGTCTTCAGGCAATCAGCCCCAGCATTTT
CDR3 protein: CAISESSGNQPQHF

V gene: TRBV9
clone size: few
J gene: TRBJ2-6
D gene: -
CDR3 DNA: TGTGCCAGCAGCGTAGACGGGTCTGGGGCCAACGTCCTGACTTTC
CDR3 protein: CASSVDGSGANVLTF

V gene: TRBV20-1
clone size: few
J gene: TRBJ1-5
D gene: -
CDR3 DNA: TGCAGTGCCCCGAAGGACAACACCAATCAGCCCCAGCATTTT
CDR3 protein: CSAPKDNTNQPQHF

V gene: TRBV4-2
clone size: many
J gene: TRBJ2-3
D gene: -
CDR3 DNA: TGTGCCAGCAGCCAAGCCCGGGAGCAAGATACGCAGTATTTT
CDR3 protein: CASSQAREQDTQYF

V gene: TRBV7-3
clone size: -
J gene: TRBJ2-2
D gene: TRBD2
CDR3 DNA: TGTGCCAGCAGCCCGACTAGCTCTCCCGGGGAGCTGTTTTTT
CDR3 protein: CASSPTSSPGELFF

V gene: TRBV12-3/TRBV12-4
clone size: -
J gene: TRBJ1-4
D gene: -
CDR3 DNA: TGTGCCAGCAGTTTCGGGCAGGGTCGGGAAAAACTGTTTTTT
CDR3 protein: CASSFGQGREKLFF

V gene: TRBV7-2
clone size: few
J gene: TRBJ2-7
D gene: TRBD2
CDR3 DNA: TGTGCCAGCAGCTTAGGCAGGACTAGCTCCGAGCAGTACTTC
CDR3 protein: CASSLGRTSSEQYF